This T cell receptor (beta chain) was retrieved from a study of T cell repertoires in cytomegalovirus infection. Across the whole study: Public signatures in TCR beta pointed to CMV infection and matching HLA type.

This clonotype was observed at least ten times. V was cut by 6 bases and J by 4 bases, with 10 bases left in between. The CDR3 consists of 12 residues. Germline CDR1 SQVTM, CDR2 ANQGSEA. Using its own MiXCR run on the reads, TCRdb lists one record per CDR3 protein. Of around 280,000 distinct CDR3 sequences listed, roughly 9.3% were seen once; the top ten hold 2% to 3%. This TCR was sampled from a human donor in good health (CMV status not recorded). Some clones in this sample may be carry-over from other donors' samples. The sequencing input was PBMCs. This chain connects TRBV29-1 to TRBJ2-1; D perhaps matches TRBD1 (6 bases). In DNA form, the CDR3 reads TGCAGCGTCAGGACAGATTACAATGAGCAGTTCTTC. It yields the protein CSVRTDYNEQFF.